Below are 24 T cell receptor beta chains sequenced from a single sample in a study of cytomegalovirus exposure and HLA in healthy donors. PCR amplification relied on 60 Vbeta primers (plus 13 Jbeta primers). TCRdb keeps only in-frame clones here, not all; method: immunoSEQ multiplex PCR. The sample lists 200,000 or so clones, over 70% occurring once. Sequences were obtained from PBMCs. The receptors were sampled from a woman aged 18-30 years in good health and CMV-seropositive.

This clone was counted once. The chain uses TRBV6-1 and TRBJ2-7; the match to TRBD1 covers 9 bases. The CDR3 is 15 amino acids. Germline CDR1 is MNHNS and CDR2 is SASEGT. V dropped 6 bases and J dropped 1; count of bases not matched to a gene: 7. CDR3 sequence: CASRVDRGGSYEQYV. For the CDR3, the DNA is TGTGCCAGCAGAGTAGACAGGGGGGGTTCCTACGAGCAGTACGTC.

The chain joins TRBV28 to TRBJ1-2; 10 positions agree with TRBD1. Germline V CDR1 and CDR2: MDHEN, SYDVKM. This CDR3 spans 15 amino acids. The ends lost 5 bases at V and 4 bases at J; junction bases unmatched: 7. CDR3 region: CASSNRDRGFYGYTF. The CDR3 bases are TGTGCCAGCAGTAACCGGGACAGGGGCTTCTATGGCTACACCTTC.

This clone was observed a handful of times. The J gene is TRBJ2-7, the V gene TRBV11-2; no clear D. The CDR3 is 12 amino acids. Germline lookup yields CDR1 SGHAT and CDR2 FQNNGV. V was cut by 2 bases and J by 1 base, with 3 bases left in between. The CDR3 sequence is CASSLTSYEQYF. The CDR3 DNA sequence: TGTGCCAGCAGCTTAACTTCCTACGAGCAGTACTTC.

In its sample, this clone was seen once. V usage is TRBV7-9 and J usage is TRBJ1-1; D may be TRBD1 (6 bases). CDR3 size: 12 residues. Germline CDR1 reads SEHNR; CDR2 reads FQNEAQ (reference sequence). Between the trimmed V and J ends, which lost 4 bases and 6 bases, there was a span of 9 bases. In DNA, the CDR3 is TGTGCCAGCAGCTCGGGACAACCTGAAGCTTTCTTT. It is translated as CASSSGQPEAFF.

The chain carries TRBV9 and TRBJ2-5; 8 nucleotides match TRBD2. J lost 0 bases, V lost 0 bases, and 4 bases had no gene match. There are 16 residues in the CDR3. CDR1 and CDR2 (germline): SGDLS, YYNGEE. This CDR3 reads CASSVELAGHQETQYF. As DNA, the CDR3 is TGTGCCAGCAGCGTAGAGTTAGCGGGGCACCAAGAGACCCAGTACTTC.

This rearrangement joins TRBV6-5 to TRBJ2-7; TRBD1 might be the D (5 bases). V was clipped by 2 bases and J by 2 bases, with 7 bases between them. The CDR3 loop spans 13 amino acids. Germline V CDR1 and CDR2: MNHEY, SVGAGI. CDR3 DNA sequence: TGTGCCAGCAGTTACGGGGCAACCTACGAGCAGTACGTC. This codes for CASSYGATYEQYV.

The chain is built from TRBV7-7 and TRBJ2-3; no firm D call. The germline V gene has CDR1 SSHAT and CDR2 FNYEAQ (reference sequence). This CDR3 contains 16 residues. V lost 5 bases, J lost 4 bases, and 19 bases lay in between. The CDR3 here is CASSPNPASGADTQYF. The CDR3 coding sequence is TGTGCCAGCAGCCCTAACCCTGCCTCGGGTGCAGATACGCAGTATTTT.

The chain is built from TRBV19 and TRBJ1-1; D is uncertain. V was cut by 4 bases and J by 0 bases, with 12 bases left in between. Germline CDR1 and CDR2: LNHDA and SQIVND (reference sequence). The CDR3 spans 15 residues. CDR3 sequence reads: CASSTTASLNTEAFF. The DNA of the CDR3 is TGTGCCAGTAGTACCACAGCCAGTCTGAACACTGAAGCTTTCTTT. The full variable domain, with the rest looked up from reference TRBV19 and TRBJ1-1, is DGGITQSPKYLFRKEGQNVTLSCEQNLNHDAMYWYRQDPGQGLRLIYYSQIVNDFQKGDIAEGYSVSREKKESFPLTVTSAQKNPTAFYLCASSTTASLNTEAFFGQGTRLTVV.

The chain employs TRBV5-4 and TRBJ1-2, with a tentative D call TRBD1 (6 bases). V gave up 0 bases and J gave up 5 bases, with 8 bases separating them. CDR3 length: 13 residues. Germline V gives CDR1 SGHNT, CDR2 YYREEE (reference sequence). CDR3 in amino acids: CASSLDQGYGYTF. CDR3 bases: TGTGCCAGCAGCTTGGATCAGGGGTATGGCTACACCTTC.

CDR3 nucleotide sequence: TGTGCCAGCAGCTGGGGGGTTTACAATGAGCAGTTCTTC. It specifies CASSWGVYNEQFF. The rearrangement uses TRBV5-6 and TRBJ2-1; tentative D call: TRBD2 (6 bases). Germline V gives CDR1 SGHDT, CDR2 YYEEEE. The length of the CDR3 is 13 residues. With 3 bases removed from V and 4 bases from J, the gap between germline ends came to 8 bases.

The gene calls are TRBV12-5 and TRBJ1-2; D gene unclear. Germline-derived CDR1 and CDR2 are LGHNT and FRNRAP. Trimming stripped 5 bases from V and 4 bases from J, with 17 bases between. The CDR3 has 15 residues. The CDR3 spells CASGTTLDGAYGYTF. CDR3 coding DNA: TGTGCTAGTGGTACGACCCTGGATGGAGCCTATGGCTACACCTTC.

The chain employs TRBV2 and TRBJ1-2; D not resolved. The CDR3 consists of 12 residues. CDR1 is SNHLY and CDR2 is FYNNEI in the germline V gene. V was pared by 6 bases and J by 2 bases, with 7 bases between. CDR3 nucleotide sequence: TGTGCCAGCAGGCAGGTGAACTATGGCTACACCTTC. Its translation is CASRQVNYGYTF.

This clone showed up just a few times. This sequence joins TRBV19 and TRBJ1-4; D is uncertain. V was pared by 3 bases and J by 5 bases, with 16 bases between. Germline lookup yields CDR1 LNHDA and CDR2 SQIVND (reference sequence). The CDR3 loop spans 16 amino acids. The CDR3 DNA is TGTGCCAGTAGTATCGGTCTGTTACAGCTCAATGAAAAACTGTTTTTT. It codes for CASSIGLLQLNEKLFF.

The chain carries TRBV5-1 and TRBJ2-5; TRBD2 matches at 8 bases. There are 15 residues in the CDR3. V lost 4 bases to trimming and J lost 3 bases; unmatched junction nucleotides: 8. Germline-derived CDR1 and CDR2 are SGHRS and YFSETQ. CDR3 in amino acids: CASSLDNSGEETQYF. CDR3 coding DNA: TGCGCCAGCAGCCTGGACAATAGCGGGGAAGAGACCCAGTACTTC.

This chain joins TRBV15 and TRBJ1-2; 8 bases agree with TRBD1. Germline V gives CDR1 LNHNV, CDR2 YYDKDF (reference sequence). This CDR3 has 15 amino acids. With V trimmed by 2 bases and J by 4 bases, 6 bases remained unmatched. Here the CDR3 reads CATSRKQGVSYGYTF. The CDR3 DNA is TGTGCCACCAGCAGAAAACAGGGGGTGAGCTATGGCTACACCTTC.

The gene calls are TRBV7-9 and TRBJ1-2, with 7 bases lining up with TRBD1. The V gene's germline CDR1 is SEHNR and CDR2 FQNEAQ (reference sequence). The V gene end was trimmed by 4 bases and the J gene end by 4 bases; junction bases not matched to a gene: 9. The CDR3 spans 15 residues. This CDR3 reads CASSSGTVWVYGYTF. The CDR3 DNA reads TGTGCCAGCAGCTCCGGGACAGTATGGGTCTATGGCTACACCTTC.

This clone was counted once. CDR3 DNA sequence: TGTGCCAGCAGCGCGATACGAGACAATGAGCAGTTCTTC. As protein: CASSAIRDNEQFF. The gene calls are TRBV9 and TRBJ2-1, with unresolved D. Germline V gene lookup returns CDR1 SGDLS and CDR2 YYNGEE. V gave up 3 bases and J gave up 5 bases, with 9 bases separating them. The CDR3 runs 13 residues.

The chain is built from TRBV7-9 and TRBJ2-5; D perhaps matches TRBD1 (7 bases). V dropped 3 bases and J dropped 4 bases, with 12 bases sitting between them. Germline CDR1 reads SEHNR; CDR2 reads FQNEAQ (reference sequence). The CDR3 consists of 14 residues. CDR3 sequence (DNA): TGTGCCAGCAGCTTCAGGGGGACTGGAGAGACCCAGTACTTC. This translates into CASSFRGTGETQYF.

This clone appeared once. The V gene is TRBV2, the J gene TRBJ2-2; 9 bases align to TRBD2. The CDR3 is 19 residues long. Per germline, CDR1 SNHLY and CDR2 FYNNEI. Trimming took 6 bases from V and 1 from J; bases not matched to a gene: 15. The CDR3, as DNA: TGTGCCAGCAGGACACACAGGGCTAGCGGGGACTTGAACACCGGGGAGCTGTTTTTT. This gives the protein CASRTHRASGDLNTGELFF.

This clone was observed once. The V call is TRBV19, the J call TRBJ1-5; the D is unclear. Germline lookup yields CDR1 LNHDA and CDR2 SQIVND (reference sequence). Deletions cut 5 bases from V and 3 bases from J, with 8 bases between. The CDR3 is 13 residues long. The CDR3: CASSRGPNQPQHF. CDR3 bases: TGTGCCAGTAGTCGGGGTCCCAATCAGCCCCAGCATTTT.

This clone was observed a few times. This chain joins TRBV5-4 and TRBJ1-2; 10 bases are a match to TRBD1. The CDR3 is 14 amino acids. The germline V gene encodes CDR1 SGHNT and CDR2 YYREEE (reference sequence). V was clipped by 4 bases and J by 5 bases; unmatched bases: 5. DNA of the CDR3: TGTGCCAGCAGCGAGACAGGGGGCCGGTATGGCTACACCTTC. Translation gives CASSETGGRYGYTF.

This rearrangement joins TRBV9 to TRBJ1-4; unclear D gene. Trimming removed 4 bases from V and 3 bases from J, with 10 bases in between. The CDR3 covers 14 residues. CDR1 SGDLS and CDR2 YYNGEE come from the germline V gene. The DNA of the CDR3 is TGTGCCAGCAGCTCCCGAGTTTCTAATGAAAAACTGTTTTTT. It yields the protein CASSSRVSNEKLFF.

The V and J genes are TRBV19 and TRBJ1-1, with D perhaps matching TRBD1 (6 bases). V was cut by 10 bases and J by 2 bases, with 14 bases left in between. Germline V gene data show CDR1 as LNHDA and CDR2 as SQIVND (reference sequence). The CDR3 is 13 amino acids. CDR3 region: CATWDTLNTEAFF. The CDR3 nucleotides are TGTGCCACCTGGGACACCTTAAACACTGAAGCTTTCTTT.

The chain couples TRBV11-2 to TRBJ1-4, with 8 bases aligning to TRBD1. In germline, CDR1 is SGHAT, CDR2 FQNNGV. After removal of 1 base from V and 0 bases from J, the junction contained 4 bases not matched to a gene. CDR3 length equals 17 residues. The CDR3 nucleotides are TGTGCCAGCAGCTTAGGGGACAGGCCCTCAACTAATGAAAAACTGTTTTTT. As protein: CASSLGDRPSTNEKLFF.